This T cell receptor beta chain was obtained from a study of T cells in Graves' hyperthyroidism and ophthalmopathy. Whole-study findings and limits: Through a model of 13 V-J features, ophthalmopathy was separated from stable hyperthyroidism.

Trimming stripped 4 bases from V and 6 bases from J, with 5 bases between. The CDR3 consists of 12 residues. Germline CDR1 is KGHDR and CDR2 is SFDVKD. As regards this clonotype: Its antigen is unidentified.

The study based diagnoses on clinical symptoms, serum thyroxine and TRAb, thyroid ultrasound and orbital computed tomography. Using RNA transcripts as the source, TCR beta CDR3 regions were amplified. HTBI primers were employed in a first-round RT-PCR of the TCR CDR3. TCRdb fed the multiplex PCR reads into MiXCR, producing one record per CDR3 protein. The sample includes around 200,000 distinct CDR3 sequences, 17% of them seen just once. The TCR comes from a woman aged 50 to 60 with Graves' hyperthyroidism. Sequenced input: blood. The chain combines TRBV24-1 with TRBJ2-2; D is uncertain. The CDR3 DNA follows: TGTGCCACCAGTGACAAACCCGGGGAGCTGTTTTTT. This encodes CATSDKPGELFF.